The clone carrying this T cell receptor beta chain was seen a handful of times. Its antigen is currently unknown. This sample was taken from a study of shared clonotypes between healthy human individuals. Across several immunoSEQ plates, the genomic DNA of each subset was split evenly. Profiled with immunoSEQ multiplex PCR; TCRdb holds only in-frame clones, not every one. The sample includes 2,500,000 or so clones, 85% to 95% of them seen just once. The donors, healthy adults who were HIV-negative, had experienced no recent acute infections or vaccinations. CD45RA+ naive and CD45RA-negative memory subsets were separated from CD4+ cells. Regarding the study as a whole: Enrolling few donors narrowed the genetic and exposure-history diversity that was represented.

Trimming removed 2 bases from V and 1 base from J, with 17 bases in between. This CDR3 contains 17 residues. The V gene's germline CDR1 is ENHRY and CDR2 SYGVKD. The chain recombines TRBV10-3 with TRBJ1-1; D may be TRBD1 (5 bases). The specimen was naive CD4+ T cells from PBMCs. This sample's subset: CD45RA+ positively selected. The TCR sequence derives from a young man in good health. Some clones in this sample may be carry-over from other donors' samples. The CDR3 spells CAISEATGGVRNTEAFF. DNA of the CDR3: TGTGCCATCAGTGAGGCAACAGGCGGGGTTAGGAACACTGAAGCTTTCTTT.